Shown below are 10 T cell receptor beta chains from a single sample sequenced in a study of cytotoxic CD8 clonotypes in ibrutinib-treated CLL. Sequenced by immunoSEQ multiplex PCR; TCRdb stores in-frame clones only, minus some. Among about 300,000 clones, 70% to 80% were seen once, and the ten largest hold about 6%. This material consisted of PBMCs, taken at disease progression, from a patient treated with ibrutinib. Source of these receptors: a human donor with chronic lymphocytic leukemia.

CDR3: CASNGAGSYEQYF. The DNA for the CDR3 is TGTGCCAGCAACGGGGCTGGATCCTACGAGCAGTACTTC. The V call is TRBV2, the J call TRBJ2-7, with D possibly called TRBD1 or TRBD2 (5 bases each). Trimming left V 7 bases short and J 1 base short, with 11 bases between. Per the germline V gene, CDR1 is SNHLY and CDR2 is FYNNEI. CDR3 size: 13 residues.

This chain connects TRBV11-2 to TRBJ2-7; unclear D gene. In germline, CDR1 is SGHAT, CDR2 FQNNGV. Trimming removed 6 bases at V and 3 bases at J, with 6 bases between. The CDR3 runs 11 residues. Here the CDR3 reads CASSKYYEQYF. The CDR3 DNA reads TGTGCCAGCAGTAAGTACTACGAGCAGTACTTC.

This chain uses TRBV29-1 with TRBJ1-4; 9 bases are a match to TRBD1. CDR1 and CDR2 (germline): SQVTM, ANQGSEA. The CDR3 covers 13 residues. The J segment lost 8 bases and the V segment lost 7 bases, leaving 8 bases of the junction unmatched. The CDR3 DNA follows: TGCAGCGCTAGGGACAGGGTTCGAGAAAAACTGTTTTTT. Protein sequence: CSARDRVREKLFF.

This chain joins TRBV4-1 and TRBJ2-1, with TRBD1 as a possible D gene (6 bases). CDR3 length equals 15 residues. Looked up from germline, CDR1 is MGHRA and CDR2 is YSYEKL. V was trimmed by 2 bases and J by 2 bases, leaving 10 bases between them. The CDR3 coding sequence is TGCGCCAGCAGCCAAAAACAGGGACCCTACAATGAGCAGTTCTTC. Amino acid sequence: CASSQKQGPYNEQFF.

In regard to this clone: The sample holds other DNA sequences that translate to the same CDR3. The chain uses TRBV28 and TRBJ2-5, with TRBD1 matching 11 bases. This CDR3 is built from 14 residues. V trimming: 4 bases; J trimming: 4 bases; junction bases outside the gene matches: 2. The germline V gene encodes CDR1 MDHEN and CDR2 SYDVKM. CDR3 nucleotide sequence: TGTGCCAGCAGTTCGGGACAGGGGGGAGAGACCCAGTACTTC. It translates to CASSSGQGGETQYF.

This chain uses TRBV9 with TRBJ2-2, with 8 bases that match TRBD1. With 4 bases clipped from V and 5 bases from J, the junction kept 10 bases outside the gene matches. The CDR3 is 16 amino acids. CDR1 and CDR2 (germline): SGDLS, YYNGEE. The CDR3 bases are TGTGCCAGCAGCCGGGACAGGTTGGTAGGGACCGGGGAGCTGTTTTTT. Its protein is CASSRDRLVGTGELFF.

The chain has TRBV19 and TRBJ2-3; 8 bases match TRBD2. CDR1 and CDR2 (germline): LNHDA, SQIVND (reference sequence). J gave up 1 base and V 5 bases, and 11 bases lay outside the gene matches. CDR3 length equals 17 residues. CDR3 amino acids: CASSFRRREAGTDTQYF. CDR3 DNA sequence: TGTGCCAGTAGTTTCCGGCGGCGGGAGGCAGGCACAGATACGCAGTATTTT.

This clone was observed a single time. This chain connects TRBV28 to TRBJ2-7; maybe TRBD1 (6 bases). Trimming removed 6 bases at V and 7 bases at J, with 10 bases between. CDR1 MDHEN and CDR2 SYDVKM come from the germline V gene. The CDR3 spans 11 residues. The CDR3 DNA follows: TGTGCCAGCAGGACTACAGGGGAGCAGTACTTC. It encodes CASRTTGEQYF.

A word on this clone: One end of the junction is discordant with germline, which a read error may explain. V usage is TRBV29-1 and J usage is TRBJ2-7, with 10 positions matching TRBD1. Germline V lookup: CDR1 SQVTM, CDR2 ANQGSEA. The CDR3 is 14 amino acids. The CDR3 protein is CSAEPGQGRYEQYF. CDR3 coding DNA: TGCAGCGCTGAACCGGGACAGGGGCGCTACGAGCAGTACTTC.

This chain uses TRBV5-6 with TRBJ1-4, with D possibly TRBD1 on 5 matching bases. The germline CDR1 and CDR2 sequences are SGHDT and YYEEEE. The CDR3 spans 16 residues. V was clipped by 1 base and J by 3 bases, with 13 bases between them. The DNA of the CDR3 is TGTGCCAGCAGCTTGTCTTGGGGGGAACCTAATGAAAAACTGTTTTTT. Its protein is CASSLSWGEPNEKLFF.